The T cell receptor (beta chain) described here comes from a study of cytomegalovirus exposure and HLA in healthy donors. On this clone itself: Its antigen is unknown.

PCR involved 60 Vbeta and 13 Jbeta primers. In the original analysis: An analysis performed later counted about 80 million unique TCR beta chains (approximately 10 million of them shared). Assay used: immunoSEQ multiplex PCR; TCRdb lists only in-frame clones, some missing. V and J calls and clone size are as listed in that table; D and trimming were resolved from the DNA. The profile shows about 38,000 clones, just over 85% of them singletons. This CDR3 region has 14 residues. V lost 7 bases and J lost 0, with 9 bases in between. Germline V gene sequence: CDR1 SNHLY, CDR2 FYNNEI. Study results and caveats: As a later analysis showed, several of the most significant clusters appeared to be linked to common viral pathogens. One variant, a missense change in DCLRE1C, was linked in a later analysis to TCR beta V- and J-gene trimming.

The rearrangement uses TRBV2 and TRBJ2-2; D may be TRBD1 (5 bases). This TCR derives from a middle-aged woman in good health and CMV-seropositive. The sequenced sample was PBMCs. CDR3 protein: CASKGATNTGELFF. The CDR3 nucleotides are TGTGCCAGCAAAGGGGCTACGAACACCGGGGAGCTGTTTTTT.